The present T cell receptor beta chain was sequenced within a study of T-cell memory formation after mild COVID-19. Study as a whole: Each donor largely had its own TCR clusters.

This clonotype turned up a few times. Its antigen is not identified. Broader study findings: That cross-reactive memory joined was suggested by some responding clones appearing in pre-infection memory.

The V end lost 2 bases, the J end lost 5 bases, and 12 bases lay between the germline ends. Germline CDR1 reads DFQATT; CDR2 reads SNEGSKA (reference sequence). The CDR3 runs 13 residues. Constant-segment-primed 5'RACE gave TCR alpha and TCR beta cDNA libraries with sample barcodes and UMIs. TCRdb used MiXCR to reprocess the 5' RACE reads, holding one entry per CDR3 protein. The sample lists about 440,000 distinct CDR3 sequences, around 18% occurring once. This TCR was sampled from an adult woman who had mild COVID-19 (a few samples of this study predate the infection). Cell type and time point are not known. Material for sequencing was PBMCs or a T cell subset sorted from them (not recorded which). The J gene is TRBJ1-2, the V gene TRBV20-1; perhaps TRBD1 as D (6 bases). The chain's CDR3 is CSARTGTAYGYTF. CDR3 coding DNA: TGCAGTGCTAGAACAGGGACGGCGTATGGCTACACCTTC.